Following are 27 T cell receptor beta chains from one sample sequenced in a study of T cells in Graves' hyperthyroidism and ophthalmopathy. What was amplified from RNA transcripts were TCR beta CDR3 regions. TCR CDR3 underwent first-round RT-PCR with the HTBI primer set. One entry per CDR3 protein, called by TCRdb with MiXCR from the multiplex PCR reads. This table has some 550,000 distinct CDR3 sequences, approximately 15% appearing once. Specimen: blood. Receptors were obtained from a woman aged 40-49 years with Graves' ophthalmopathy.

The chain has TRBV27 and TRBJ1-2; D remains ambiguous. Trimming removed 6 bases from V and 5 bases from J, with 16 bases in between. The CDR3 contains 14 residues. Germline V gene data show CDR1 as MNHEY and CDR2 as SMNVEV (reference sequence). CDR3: CASRGGGRGYGYTF. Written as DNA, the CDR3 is TGTGCCAGCAGAGGAGGCGGGCGGGGATATGGCTACACCTTC.

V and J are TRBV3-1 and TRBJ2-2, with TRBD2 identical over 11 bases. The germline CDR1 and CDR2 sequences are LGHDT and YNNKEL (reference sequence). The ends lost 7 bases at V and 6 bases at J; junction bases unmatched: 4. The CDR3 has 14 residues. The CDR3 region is CASTHSGRAGELFF. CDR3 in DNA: TGTGCCAGCACCCATAGCGGGAGGGCCGGGGAGCTGTTTTTT. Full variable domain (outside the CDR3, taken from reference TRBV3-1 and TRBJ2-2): DTAVSQTPKYLVTQMGNDKSIKCEQNLGHDTMYWYKQDSKKFLKIMFSYNNKELIINETVPNRFSPKSPDKAHLNLHINSLELGDSAVYFCASTHSGRAGELFFGEGSRLTVL.

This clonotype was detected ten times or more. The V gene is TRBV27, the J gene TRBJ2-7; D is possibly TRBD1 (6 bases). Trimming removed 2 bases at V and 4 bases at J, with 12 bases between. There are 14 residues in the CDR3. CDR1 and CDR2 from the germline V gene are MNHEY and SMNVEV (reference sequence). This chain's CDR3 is CASSLMATGYEQYF. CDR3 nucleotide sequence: TGTGCCAGCAGTTTAATGGCCACAGGGTACGAGCAGTACTTC.

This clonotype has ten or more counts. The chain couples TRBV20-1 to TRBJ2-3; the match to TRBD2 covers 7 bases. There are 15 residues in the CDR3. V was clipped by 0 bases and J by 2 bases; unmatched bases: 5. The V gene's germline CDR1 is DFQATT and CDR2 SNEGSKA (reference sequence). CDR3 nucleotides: TGCAGTGCTAGAGATCGGGCGGGGGACACAGATACGCAGTATTTT. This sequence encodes CSARDRAGDTDTQYF.

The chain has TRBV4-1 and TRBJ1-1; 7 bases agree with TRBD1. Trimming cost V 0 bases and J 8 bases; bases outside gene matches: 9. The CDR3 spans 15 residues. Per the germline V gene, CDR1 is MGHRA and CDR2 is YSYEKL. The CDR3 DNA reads TGCGCCAGCAGCCAAGATAGAGGGGGCGCGTTGGAAGCTTTCTTT. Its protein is CASSQDRGGALEAFF.

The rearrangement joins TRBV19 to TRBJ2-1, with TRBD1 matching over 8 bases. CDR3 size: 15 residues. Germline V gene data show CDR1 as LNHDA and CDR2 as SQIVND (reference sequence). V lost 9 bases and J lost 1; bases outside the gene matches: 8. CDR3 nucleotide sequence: TGTGCCAGCAGAACTGACAGGGGTTCCTACAATGAGCAGTTCTTC. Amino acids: CASRTDRGSYNEQFF. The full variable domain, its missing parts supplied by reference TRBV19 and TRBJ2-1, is DGGITQSPKYLFRKEGQNVTLSCEQNLNHDAMYWYRQDPGQGLRLIYYSQIVNDFQKGDIAEGYSVSREKKESFPLTVTSAQKNPTAFYLCASRTDRGSYNEQFFGPGTRLTVL.

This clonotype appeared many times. CDR3 DNA: TGTGCCAGCAGTAACAGGGGTGAGAGGACCCAGTACTTC. It encodes CASSNRGERTQYF. The rearrangement uses TRBV6-2 or TRBV6-3 and TRBJ2-5; TRBD1 matches at 7 bases. The trim removed 5 bases at V and 7 bases at J, leaving 7 bases unmatched. This CDR3 spans 13 amino acids. The V gene's germline CDR1 is MNHEY and CDR2 SVGEGT.

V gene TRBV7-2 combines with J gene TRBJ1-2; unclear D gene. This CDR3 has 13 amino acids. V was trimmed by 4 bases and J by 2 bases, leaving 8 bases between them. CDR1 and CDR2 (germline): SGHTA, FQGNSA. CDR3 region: CASSYDPNYGYTF. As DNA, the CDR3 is TGTGCCAGCAGCTACGACCCGAACTATGGCTACACCTTC.

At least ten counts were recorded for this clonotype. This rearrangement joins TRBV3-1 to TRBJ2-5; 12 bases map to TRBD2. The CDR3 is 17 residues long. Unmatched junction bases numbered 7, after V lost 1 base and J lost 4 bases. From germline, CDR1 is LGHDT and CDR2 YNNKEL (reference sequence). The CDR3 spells CASSQVLAGGGGETQYF. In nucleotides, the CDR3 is TGTGCCAGCAGCCAAGTACTAGCGGGAGGAGGAGGAGAGACCCAGTACTTC.

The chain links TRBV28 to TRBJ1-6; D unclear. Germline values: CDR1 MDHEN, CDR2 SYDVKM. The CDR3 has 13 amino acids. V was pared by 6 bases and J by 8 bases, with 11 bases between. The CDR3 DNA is TGTGCCAGCAGGGTGAGGCGTGATTCACCCCTCCACTTT. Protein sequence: CASRVRRDSPLHF.

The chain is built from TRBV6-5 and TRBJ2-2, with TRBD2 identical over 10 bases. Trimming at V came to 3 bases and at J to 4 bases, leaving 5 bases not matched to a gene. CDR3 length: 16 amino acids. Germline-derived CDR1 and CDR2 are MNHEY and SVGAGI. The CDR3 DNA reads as TGTGCCAGCAGTTATGAACAGCGGGGGGGCACCGGGGAGCTGTTTTTT. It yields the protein CASSYEQRGGTGELFF.

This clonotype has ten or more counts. The CDR3 region has the DNA TGCAGTGCTAGAAACCCTGAGCAGTTCTTC. Encoded protein: CSARNPEQFF. The rearrangement joins TRBV20-1 to TRBJ2-1; D gene ambiguous. The CDR3 is made up of 10 amino acids. V shed 2 bases and J shed 9 bases, with 5 bases lying between them. Germline loops: CDR1 DFQATT, CDR2 SNEGSKA (reference sequence).

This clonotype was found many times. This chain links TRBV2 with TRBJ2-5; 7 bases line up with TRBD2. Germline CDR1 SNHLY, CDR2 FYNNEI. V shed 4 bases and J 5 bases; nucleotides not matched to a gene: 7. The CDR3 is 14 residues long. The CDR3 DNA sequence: TGTGCCAGCAGTGGAACTAGCGTCGGGGAGACCCAGTACTTC. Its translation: CASSGTSVGETQYF.

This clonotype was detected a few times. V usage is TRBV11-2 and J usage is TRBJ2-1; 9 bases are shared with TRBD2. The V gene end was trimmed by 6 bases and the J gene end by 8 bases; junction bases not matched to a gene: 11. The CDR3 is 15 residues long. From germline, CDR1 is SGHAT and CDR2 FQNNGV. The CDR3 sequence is CASRRLAGGYDEQFF. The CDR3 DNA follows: TGTGCCAGCAGACGTCTGGCGGGGGGGTATGATGAGCAGTTCTTC.

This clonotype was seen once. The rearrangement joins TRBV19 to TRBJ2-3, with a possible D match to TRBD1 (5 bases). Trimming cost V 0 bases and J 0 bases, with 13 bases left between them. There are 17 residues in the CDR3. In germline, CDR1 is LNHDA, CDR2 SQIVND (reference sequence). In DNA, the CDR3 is TGTGCCAGTAGTATAGATGGTACAGGAGCTAGCACAGATACGCAGTATTTT. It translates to CASSIDGTGASTDTQYF.

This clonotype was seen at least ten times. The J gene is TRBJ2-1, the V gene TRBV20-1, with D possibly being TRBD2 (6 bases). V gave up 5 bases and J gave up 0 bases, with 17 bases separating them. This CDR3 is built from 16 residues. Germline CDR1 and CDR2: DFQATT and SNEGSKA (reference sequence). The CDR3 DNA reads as TGCAGTGCTCTCGGCGGGGCGGGGAGCTCCTACAATGAGCAGTTCTTC. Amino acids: CSALGGAGSSYNEQFF.

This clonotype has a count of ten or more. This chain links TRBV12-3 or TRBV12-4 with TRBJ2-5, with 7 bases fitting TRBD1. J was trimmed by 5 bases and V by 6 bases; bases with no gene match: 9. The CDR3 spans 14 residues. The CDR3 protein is CASSQTGWSETQYF. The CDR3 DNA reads TGTGCCAGCAGCCAGACAGGGTGGTCTGAGACCCAGTACTTC.

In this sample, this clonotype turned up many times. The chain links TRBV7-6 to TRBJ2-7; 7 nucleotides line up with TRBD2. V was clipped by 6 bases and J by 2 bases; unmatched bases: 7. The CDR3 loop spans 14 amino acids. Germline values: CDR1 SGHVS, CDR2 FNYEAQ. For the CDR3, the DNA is TGTGCCAGCAGTCCGGCTAGCGGTGCCTACGAGCAGTACTTC. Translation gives CASSPASGAYEQYF.

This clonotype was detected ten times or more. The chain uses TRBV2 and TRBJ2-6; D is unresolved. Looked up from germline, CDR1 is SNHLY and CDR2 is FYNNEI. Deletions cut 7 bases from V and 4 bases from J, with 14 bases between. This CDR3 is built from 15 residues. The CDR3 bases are TGTGCCAGCACCTCCGGAGAAGGAGGGGCCAACGTCCTGACTTTC. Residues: CASTSGEGGANVLTF.

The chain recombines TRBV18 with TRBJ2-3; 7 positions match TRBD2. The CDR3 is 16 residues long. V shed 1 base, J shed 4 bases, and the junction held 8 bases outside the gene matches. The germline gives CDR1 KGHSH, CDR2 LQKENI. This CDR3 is CASSPRASGFSDTQYF. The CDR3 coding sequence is TGTGCCAGCTCACCACGTGCTAGCGGCTTTTCAGATACGCAGTATTTT.

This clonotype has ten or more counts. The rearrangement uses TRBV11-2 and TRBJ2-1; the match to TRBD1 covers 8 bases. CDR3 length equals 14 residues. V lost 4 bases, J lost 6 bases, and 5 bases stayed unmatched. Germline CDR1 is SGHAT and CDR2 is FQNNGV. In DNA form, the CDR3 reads TGTGCCAGCAGCTCAGGGGGCAAAGGCAATGAGCAGTTCTTC. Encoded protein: CASSSGGKGNEQFF.

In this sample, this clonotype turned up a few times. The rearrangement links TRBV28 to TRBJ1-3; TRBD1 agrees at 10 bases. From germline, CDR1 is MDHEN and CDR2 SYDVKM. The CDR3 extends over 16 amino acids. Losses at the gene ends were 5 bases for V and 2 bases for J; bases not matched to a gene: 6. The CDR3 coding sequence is TGTGCCAGCAGTCTCAGACAGGGGGCTGCTGGAAACACCATATATTTT. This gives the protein CASSLRQGAAGNTIYF.

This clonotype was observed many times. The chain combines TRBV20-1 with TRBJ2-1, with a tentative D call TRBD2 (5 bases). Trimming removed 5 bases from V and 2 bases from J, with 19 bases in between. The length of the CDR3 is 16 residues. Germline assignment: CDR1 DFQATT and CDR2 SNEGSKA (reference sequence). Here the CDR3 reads CSAEFRSRRPYNEQFF. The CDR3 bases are TGCAGTGCTGAGTTCAGGTCCAGGAGGCCCTACAATGAGCAGTTCTTC.

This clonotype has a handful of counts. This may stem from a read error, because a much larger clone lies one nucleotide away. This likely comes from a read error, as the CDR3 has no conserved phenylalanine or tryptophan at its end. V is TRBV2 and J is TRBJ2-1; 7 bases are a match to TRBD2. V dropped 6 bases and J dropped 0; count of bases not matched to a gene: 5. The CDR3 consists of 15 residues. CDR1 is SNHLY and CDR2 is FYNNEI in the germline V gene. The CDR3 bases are TGTGCCAGCAGGGGGGAGCGGGGCTCCTACAATGAGCAGTTCCTC. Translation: CASRGERGSYNEQFL.

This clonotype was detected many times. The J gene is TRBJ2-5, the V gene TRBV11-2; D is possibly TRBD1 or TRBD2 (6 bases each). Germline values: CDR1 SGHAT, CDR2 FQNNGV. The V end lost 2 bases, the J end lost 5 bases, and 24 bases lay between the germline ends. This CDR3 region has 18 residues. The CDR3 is CASSLFEGGRILRETQYF. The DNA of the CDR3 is TGTGCCAGCAGCTTATTCGAAGGGGGGAGGATTCTCAGGGAGACCCAGTACTTC.

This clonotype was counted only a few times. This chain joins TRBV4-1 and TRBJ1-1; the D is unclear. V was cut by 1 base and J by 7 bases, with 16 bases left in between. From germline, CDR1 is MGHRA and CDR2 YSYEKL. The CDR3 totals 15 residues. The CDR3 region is CASSQVSWTKIEAFF. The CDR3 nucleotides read TGCGCCAGCAGCCAAGTGAGTTGGACCAAAATTGAAGCTTTCTTT.

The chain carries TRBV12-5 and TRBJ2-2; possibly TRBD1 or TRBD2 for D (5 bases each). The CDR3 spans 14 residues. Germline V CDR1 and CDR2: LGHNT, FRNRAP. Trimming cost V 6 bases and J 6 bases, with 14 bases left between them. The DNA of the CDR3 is TGTGCTAGTGGCTCCGGTGGGACCGCCGGGGAGCTGTTTTTT. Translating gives CASGSGGTAGELFF.